The next 5 T cell receptor beta chains were all read from a single sample in a study of CD8 T cells in ankylosing spondylitis. In TCRdb, the 5' RACE reads were re-called with MiXCR into one record per CDR3 protein. The sample yields 200,000 to 250,000 distinct CDR3 sequences, approximately 10% seen once. The sample taken for sequencing was blood, either unsorted or a sorted T cell fraction (not recorded which). Source of these receptors: a male donor with ankylosing spondylitis or in good health (not recorded which).

This clonotype was detected many times. The chain is built from TRBV15 and TRBJ2-3; D ambiguous. V lost 1 base, J lost 2 bases, and 7 bases lay in between. The CDR3 is 14 residues long. Germline CDR1 is LNHNV and CDR2 is YYDKDF (reference sequence). Here the CDR3 reads CATSRGGYTDTQYF. DNA for the CDR3: TGTGCCACCAGCAGAGGTGGCTACACAGATACGCAGTATTTT. The entire variable domain, with the rest obtained from reference TRBV15 and TRBJ2-3, is as follows: DAMVIQNPRYQVTQFGKPVTLSCSQTLNHNVMYWYQQKSSQAPKLLFHYYDKDFNNEADTPDNFQSRRPNTSFCFLDIRSPGLGDTAMYLCATSRGGYTDTQYFGPGTRLTVL.

There are a few counts of this clonotype. The rearrangement uses TRBV20-1 and TRBJ1-6; 9 bases map to TRBD1. The V gene end was trimmed by 3 bases and the J gene end by 0 bases; junction bases not matched to a gene: 6. The CDR3 spans 17 residues. Germline loops: CDR1 DFQATT, CDR2 SNEGSKA (reference sequence). Written as DNA, the CDR3 is TGCAGTGCTAGTGGGACAGGGCAGGGCTCCTATAATTCACCCCTCCACTTT. As protein: CSASGTGQGSYNSPLHF.

There are a few counts of this clonotype. The chain's CDR3 is CASSMVLTGGIEAFF. In DNA, the CDR3 is TGTGCCAGTAGTATGGTTCTGACAGGGGGGATTGAAGCTTTCTTT. The chain uses TRBV19 and TRBJ1-1; TRBD1 aligns across 9 bases. Germline CDR1 reads LNHDA; CDR2 reads SQIVND (reference sequence). The CDR3 spans 15 residues. V dropped 3 bases and J dropped 7; count of bases not matched to a gene: 9.

Regarding this clonotype: One base away lies a much larger clone, so this may be a sequencing read error. The chain employs TRBV5-6 and TRBJ1-1; 8 bases match TRBD1. CDR1 is SGHDT and CDR2 is YYEEEE in the germline V gene. With V trimmed by 1 base and J by 9 bases, 14 bases remained unmatched. The CDR3 loop spans 16 amino acids. Here the CDR3 reads CASSLTRGRKIPKAFF. DNA of the CDR3: TGTGCCAGCAGCTTGACCAGGGGGCGGAAAATACCTAAAGCTTTCTTT. The full variable domain, with the rest looked up from reference TRBV5-6 and TRBJ1-1, is DAGVTQSPTHLIKTRGQQVTLRCSPKSGHDTVSWYQQALGQGPQFIFQYYEEEERQRGNFPDRFSGHQFPNYSSELNVNALLLGDSALYLCASSLTRGRKIPKAFFGQGTRLTVV.

The chain uses TRBV2 and TRBJ2-2, with unresolved D. CDR3 size: 13 residues. Germline CDR1 SNHLY, CDR2 FYNNEI. With 7 bases removed from V and 2 bases from J, the gap between germline ends came to 8 bases. Here the CDR3 reads CASTRLNTGELFF. The CDR3 DNA follows: TGTGCCAGCACCCGACTCAACACCGGGGAGCTGTTTTTT.